Here is one TCR beta chain with its context. Its antigen is undetermined. The source of the sample is a study of T cell responses to AZD1222 COVID-19 vaccine. Points from the study as a whole: Donors were mostly white British, more females; clonal diversity possibly underestimated.

This table comes from immunoSEQ multiplex PCR, and its TCRdb copy is limited to in-frame clones, with some not included. The sample lists 73,000 or so clones, about three quarters occurring once. The V segment lost 4 bases and the J segment 10 bases; nucleotides outside the gene matches: 7. The germline CDR1 and CDR2 sequences are SGDLS and YYNGEE. The CDR3 contains 13 residues. The sequence was collected from an adult who received the AZD1222 COVID-19 vaccine. The source material was peripheral blood, sampled 28 days after the second AZD1222 dose. The rearrangement uses TRBV9 and TRBJ2-1, with TRBD1 matching over 8 bases. Here the CDR3 reads CASSTSGGGEQFF. DNA for the CDR3: TGTGCCAGCAGCACCTCAGGGGGCGGGGAGCAGTTCTTC.